The entry below gives a single T cell receptor beta chain sequence along with its context. This sample also contains other DNA sequences that code for the same CDR3. The data derive from a study of T cell clones after liver transplantation. Study overall: Standard immunosuppression, with no induction, continued until 12-24 months after transplant. Tolerant meant at least one year fully off immunosuppression without liver enzymes above twice normal.

TCRdb keeps only in-frame clones here, not all; method: immunoSEQ multiplex PCR. The sample records 45,000 to 60,000 clones, around 70% being singletons. The CDR3 runs to 13 residues. V shed 4 bases and J shed 6 bases, with 13 bases lying between them. In germline, CDR1 is SGDLS, CDR2 YYNGEE. The clonotype originates from a human patient who received a liver transplant. Some of the T cells may derive from the graft donor. Sequenced here: CD4+ T cells from blood, sampled at the 22-month timepoint. This chain connects TRBV9 to TRBJ1-2; D unclear. The CDR3 DNA reads TGTGCCAGCAGCCCTGGTTTGCGGGATGGCTACACCTTC. This sequence encodes CASSPGLRDGYTF. Full variable domain (remainder filled in from reference TRBV9 and TRBJ1-2): DSGVTQTPKHLITATGQRVTLRCSPRSGDLSVYWYQQSLDQGLQFLIQYYNGEERAKGNILERFSAQQFPDLHSELNLSSLELGDSALYFCASSPGLRDGYTFGSGTRLTVV.